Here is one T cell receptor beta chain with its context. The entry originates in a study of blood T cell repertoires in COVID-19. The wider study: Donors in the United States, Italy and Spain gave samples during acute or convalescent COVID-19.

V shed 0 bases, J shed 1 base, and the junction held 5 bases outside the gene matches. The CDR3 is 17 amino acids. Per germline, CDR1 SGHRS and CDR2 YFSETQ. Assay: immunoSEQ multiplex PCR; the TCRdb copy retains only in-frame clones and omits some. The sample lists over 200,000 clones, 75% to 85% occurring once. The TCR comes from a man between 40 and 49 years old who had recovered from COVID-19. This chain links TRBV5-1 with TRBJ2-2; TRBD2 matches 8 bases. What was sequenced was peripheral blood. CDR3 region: CASSLEAGGMNTGELFF. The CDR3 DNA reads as TGCGCCAGCAGCTTGGAGGCGGGAGGCATGAACACCGGGGAGCTGTTTTTT.